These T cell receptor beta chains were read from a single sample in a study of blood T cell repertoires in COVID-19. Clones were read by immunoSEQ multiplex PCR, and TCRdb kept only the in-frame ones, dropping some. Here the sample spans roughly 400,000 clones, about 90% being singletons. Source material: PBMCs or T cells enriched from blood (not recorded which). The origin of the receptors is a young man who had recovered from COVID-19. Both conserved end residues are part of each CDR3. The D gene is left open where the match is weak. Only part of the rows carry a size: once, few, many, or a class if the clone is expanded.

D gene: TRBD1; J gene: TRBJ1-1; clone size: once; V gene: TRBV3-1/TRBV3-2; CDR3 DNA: TGTGCCAGCAGCCAAGAGGGTCAGGGGGCTATTGCTTTCTTT; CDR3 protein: CASSQEGQGAIAFF
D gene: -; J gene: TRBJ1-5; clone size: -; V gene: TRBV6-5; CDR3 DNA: TGTGCCAGCAGTTACGAAGGGGCGAATTCGCCCCAGCATTTT; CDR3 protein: CASSYEGANSPQHF
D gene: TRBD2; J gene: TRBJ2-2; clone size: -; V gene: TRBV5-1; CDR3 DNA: TGCGCCAGCAGAGATCCTAGCGGGGGGAGCGCCGGGGAGCTGTTTTTT; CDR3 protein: CASRDPSGGSAGELFF
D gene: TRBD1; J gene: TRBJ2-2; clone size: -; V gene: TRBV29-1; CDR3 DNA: TGCAGCGTTGAAGCTGGGACAGGGGCCACCGGGGAGCTGTTTTTT; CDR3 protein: CSVEAGTGATGELFF
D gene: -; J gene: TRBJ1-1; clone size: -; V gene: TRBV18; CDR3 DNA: TGTGCCAGCCCTCTCCGCGCGGAGGAGGAGTTTGGTAAAGCTTTCTTT; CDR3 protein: CASPLRAEEEFGKAFF
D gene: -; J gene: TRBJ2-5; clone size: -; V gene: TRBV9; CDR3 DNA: TGTGCCAGCAGCCGGCTGGGGGGGGCCCAAGAGACCCAGTACTTC; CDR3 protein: CASSRLGGAQETQYF
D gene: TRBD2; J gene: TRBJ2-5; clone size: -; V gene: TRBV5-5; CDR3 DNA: TGTGCCAGCAGCTTGAGCACTAGCGGAAGCCTCCAAGAGACCCAGTACTTC; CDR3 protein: CASSLSTSGSLQETQYF
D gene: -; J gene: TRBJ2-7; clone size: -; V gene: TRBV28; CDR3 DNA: TGTGCCAGCAGTCCCCCCCCGGGGTACGAGCAGTACTTC; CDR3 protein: CASSPPPGYEQYF
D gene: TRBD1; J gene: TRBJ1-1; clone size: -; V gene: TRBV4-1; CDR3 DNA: TGCGCCAGCAGCCAACTTCAGACAGGGGGGCCGTCGACTGAAGCTTTCTTT; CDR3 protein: CASSQLQTGGPSTEAFF
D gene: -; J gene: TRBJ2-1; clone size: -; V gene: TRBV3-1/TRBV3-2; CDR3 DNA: TGTGCCAGCAGCCACCTAGGCGGCAATGAGCAGTTCTTC; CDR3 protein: CASSHLGGNEQFF
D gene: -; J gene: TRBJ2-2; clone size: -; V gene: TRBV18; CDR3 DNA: TGTGCCAGCTCACTCTCCGGCGGAAGGAACACCGGGGAGCTGTTTTTT; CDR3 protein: CASSLSGGRNTGELFF
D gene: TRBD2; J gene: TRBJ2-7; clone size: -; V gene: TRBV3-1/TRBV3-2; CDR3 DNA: TGTGCCAGCAGCCAAGGGGGACTAGTTGTCGAGCAGTACTTC; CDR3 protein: CASSQGGLVVEQYF
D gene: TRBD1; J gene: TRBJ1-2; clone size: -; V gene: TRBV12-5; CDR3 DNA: TGTGCTAGTGGGCGATCCGGGACAGGGGTGGGAGGAACCTTC; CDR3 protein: CASGRSGTGVGGTF
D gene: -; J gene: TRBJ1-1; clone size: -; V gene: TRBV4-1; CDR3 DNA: -; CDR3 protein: CASSPFGEGNTEAFF
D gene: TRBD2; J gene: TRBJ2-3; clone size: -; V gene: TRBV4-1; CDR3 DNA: TGCGCCAGCAGCCAAAGCCTCGCGGGAGGTGATACGCAGTATTTT; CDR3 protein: CASSQSLAGGDTQYF
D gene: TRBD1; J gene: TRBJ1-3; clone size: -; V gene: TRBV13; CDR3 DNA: TGTGCCAGCAGCACCGCCGGGACAGGGCTGGACACCATATATTTT; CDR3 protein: CASSTAGTGLDTIYF
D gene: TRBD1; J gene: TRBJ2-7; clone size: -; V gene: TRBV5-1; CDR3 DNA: TGCGCCAGCAGCTTGGGGCAGGGGGCAGGATACGAGCAGTACTTC; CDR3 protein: CASSLGQGAGYEQYF
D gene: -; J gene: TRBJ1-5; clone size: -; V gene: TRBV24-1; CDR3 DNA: TGTGCCACCAGTGATTCGGGGGGCTTGCCCCAGCATTTT; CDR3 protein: CATSDSGGLPQHF
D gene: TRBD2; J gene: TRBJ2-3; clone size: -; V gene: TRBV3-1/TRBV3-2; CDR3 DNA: TGTGCCAGCAGCCCTAGCGGCACTAGCACAGATACGCAGTATTTT; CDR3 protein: CASSPSGTSTDTQYF
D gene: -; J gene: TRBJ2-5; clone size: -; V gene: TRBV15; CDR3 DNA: TGTGCCACCAACCGCCGAGGTGAGACCCAGTACTTC; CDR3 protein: CATNRRGETQYF
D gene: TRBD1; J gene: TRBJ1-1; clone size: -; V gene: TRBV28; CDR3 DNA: TGTGCCAGCAGTTTATTACGTCTCCGACAGGGAGGCACTGAAGCTTTCTTT; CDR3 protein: CASSLLRLRQGGTEAFF
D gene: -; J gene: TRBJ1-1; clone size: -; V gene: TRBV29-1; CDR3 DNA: TGCAGCGTAAATAGGGGGACATTCTTATCGAACACTGAAGCTTTCTTT; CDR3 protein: CSVNRGTFLSNTEAFF
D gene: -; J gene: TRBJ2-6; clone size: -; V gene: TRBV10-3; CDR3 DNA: TGTGCCGCCACTGGTACCTCTGGGGCCAACGTCCTGACTTTC; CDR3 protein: CAATGTSGANVLTF
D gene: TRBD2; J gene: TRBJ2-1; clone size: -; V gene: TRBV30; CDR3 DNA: TGTGCCTGGAGTGTAACTAGCGGAAGCTACAATGAGCAGTTCTTC; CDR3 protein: CAWSVTSGSYNEQFF
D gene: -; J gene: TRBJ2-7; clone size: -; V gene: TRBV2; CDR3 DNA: TGTGCCAGCAGTGAGTTTAAAGGGGGAAGCTCCTACGAGCAGTACTTC; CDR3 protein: CASSEFKGGSSYEQYF
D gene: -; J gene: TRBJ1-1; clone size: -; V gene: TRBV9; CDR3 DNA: TGTGCCAGCAGCGTAGGAGGATCACTAATCACTGAAGCTTTCTTT; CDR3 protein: CASSVGGSLITEAFF
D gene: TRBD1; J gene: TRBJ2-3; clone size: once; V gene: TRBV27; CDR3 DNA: TGTGCCAGCAGTCTACCATCCCCTAGGGGGCCAGATACGCAGTATTTT; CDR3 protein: CASSLPSPRGPDTQYF